The 8 T cell receptor beta chains presented below share a single source sample, sequenced in a study of blood T cell repertoires in COVID-19. Libraries were prepared by immunoSEQ multiplex PCR; TCRdb keeps only in-frame clonotypes and omits some of them. The data show 200,000 or so clones, with approximately 82% seen just once and around 2% held by the top ten. Sequencing input: peripheral blood. These receptors were taken from a man in his forties who had recovered from COVID-19.

Turning to this clone: Given a much more abundant clone one base away, this may be a read error. The same CDR3 arises from other DNA sequences in this sample as well. V and J are TRBV5-4 and TRBJ2-2; 8 bases match TRBD1. The CDR3 is 15 amino acids. Per germline, CDR1 SGHNT and CDR2 YYREEE (reference sequence). After removal of 5 bases from V and 1 base from J, the junction contained 4 bases not matched to a gene. Here the CDR3 reads CASSSGTGNTGELFF. CDR3 nucleotide sequence: TGTGCCAGCAGTTCCGGGACAGGGAACACCGGGGAGCTGTTTTTT.

The genes are TRBV7-2 and TRBJ1-2, with unresolved D. Germline CDR1 and CDR2: SGHTA and FQGNSA. CDR3 length: 13 residues. V lost 5 bases to trimming and J lost 5 bases, with 12 bases between them. The chain's CDR3 is CASSPREVYGYTF. The DNA for the CDR3 is TGTGCCAGCAGCCCCCGGGAAGTATATGGCTACACCTTC.

This chain joins TRBV11-2 and TRBJ2-7, with D unresolved. Germline V lookup: CDR1 SGHAT, CDR2 FQNNGV. V dropped 2 bases and J dropped 5 bases, with 7 bases sitting between them. The CDR3 contains 12 residues. In DNA, the CDR3 is TGTGCCAGCAGCTTACTCCAGAACGAGCAGTACTTC. It encodes CASSLLQNEQYF.

This rearrangement joins TRBV5-1 to TRBJ1-1, with 9 bases that match TRBD1. The CDR3 extends over 17 amino acids. The J segment lost 1 base and the V segment lost 4 bases, leaving 11 bases of the junction unmatched. Per germline, CDR1 SGHRS and CDR2 YFSETQ. Here the CDR3 reads CASSPRPGTGQNTEAFF. Written as DNA, the CDR3 is TGCGCCAGCAGCCCACGTCCCGGGACAGGGCAGAACACTGAAGCTTTCTTT.

The J gene is TRBJ2-2, the V gene TRBV4-1; 8 positions agree with TRBD2. The germline V gene has CDR1 MGHRA and CDR2 YSYEKL. The CDR3 runs 16 residues. V lost 0 bases, J lost 3 bases, and 3 bases stayed unmatched. The CDR3 DNA follows: TGCGCCAGCAGCCAAGAAGGACTAGCTGACACCGGGGAGCTGTTTTTT. Protein product: CASSQEGLADTGELFF.

The chain carries TRBV7-2 and TRBJ2-7, with 9 nucleotides matching TRBD1. Germline loops: CDR1 SGHTA, CDR2 FQGNSA. The CDR3 has 15 amino acids. The V gene end was trimmed by 4 bases and the J gene end by 4 bases; junction bases not matched to a gene: 8. CDR3 in amino acids: CASSSPQGAKYEQYF. DNA of the CDR3: TGTGCCAGCAGCTCCCCACAGGGGGCAAAATACGAGCAGTACTTC.

This rearrangement joins TRBV5-4 to TRBJ2-7; possible D gene TRBD1, 6 bases. Germline CDR1 and CDR2: SGHNT and YYREEE (reference sequence). This CDR3 spans 16 amino acids. Between the trimmed V and J ends, which lost 5 bases and 7 bases, there was a span of 25 bases. CDR3 in amino acids: CASRGAPGTGLDEQYF. The DNA for the CDR3 is TGTGCCAGCAGGGGGGCCCCGGGAACCGGGTTGGATGAGCAGTACTTC. Full variable domain (outside the CDR3, taken from reference TRBV5-4 and TRBJ2-7): ETGVTQSPTHLIKTRGQQVTLRCSSQSGHNTVSWYQQALGQGPQFIFQYYREEENGRGNFPPRFSGLQFPNYSSELNVNALELDDSALYLCASRGAPGTGLDEQYFGPGTRLTVT.

The J gene is TRBJ1-2, the V gene TRBV14, with 7 positions matching TRBD1. The CDR3 totals 15 residues. The germline CDR1 and CDR2 sequences are SGHDN and FVKESK. J lost 4 bases, V lost 1 base, and 6 bases had no gene match. The CDR3 protein is CASSQASTGSYGYTF. CDR3 sequence (DNA): TGTGCCAGCAGCCAAGCTTCGACAGGGAGCTATGGCTACACCTTC. The full variable domain, completed using reference TRBV14 and TRBJ1-2, is EAGVTQFPSHSVIEKGQTVTLRCDPISGHDNLYWYRRVMGKEIKFLLHFVKESKQDESGMPNNRFLAERTGGTYSTLKVQPAELEDSGVYFCASSQASTGSYGYTFGSGTRLTVV.